This TCR beta chain was obtained from a study of OX40 agonist ivuxolimab in advanced cancers. Comment on this clone: What it binds is not known.

General study points: CD8+ T cells averaged more expanded clones than CD4+.

Clones were sequenced by immunoSEQ multiplex PCR, and TCRdb holds only the in-frame ones, with some missing. The sample has around 69,000 clones; around 86% are singletons. Patients were ineligible given autoimmune disease history or systemic immunosuppression. Sampled blood was obtained at baseline, cycle 4 day 1, and cycle 7 day 1. Germline values: CDR1 SGHDT, CDR2 YYEEEE. Trimming took off 4 bases at V and 4 bases at J, with 18 bases between the two ends. There are 16 residues in the CDR3. This chain uses TRBV5-6 with TRBJ1-5, with D tentatively TRBD1 (6 bases). The TCR sequence derives from an adult with an advanced solid tumor such as melanoma, head and neck, liver or kidney cancer. The material sequenced was CD4+ or CD8+ T cells sorted from blood, taken in a trial of the OX40 agonist ivuxolimab. CDR3 protein: CASSLRTGNGNQPQHF. In DNA form, the CDR3 reads TGTGCCAGCAGCCTCCGTACAGGGAATGGGAATCAGCCCCAGCATTTT.